This T cell receptor (beta chain) was profiled in a study of PD-1 blockade in classical Hodgkin lymphoma. Findings and caveats of the study: Complete responders entered with baseline diversity on par with newly diagnosed patients, the results showed. CD4+ TCR diversity rose significantly by C4D1, and CD8+ TCR diversity did not.

As concerns this clone: Its antigen is currently unknown.

Here immunoSEQ multiplex PCR was the method, and the copy in TCRdb shows in-frame clones only, minus some. The profile covers tens of thousands of clones, with roughly nine tenths appearing a single time and roughly a fifth taken by the ten largest. Between the trimmed V and J ends, which lost 3 bases and 3 bases, there was a span of 9 bases. This CDR3 region has 13 residues. Germline lookup yields CDR1 MDHEN and CDR2 SYDVKM. All patients experienced relapse after autologous stem cell transplantation, and brentuximab vedotin exposure was variable. Best responses were complete response, partial response or progressive disease.

The chain is built from TRBV28 and TRBJ2-7; perhaps TRBD1 as D (6 bases). Sequences were derived from peripheral blood mononuclear cells (PBMCs), sampled at baseline. The TCR comes from a human donor with classical Hodgkin lymphoma. The CDR3: CASSFPGDYEQYF. DNA of the CDR3: TGTGCCAGCAGTTTCCCAGGGGACTACGAGCAGTACTTC. Filled out from reference TRBV28 and TRBJ2-7, the complete variable domain reads DVKVTQSSRYLVKRTGEKVFLECVQDMDHENMFWYRQDPGLGLRLIYFSYDVKMKEKGDIPEGYSVSREKKERFSLILESASTNQTSMYLCASSFPGDYEQYFGPGTRLTVT.